This T cell receptor (beta chain) comes out of a study of metastatic and nonmetastatic thyroid tumors. All patients were treatment-naive before thyroid surgery. Through MiXCR, TCRdb re-clonotyped the PCR reads. The sample includes some 17,000 clones, roughly 25% of them seen just once. The germline V gene has CDR1 DFQATT and CDR2 SNEGSKA (reference sequence). Trimming at V came to 3 bases and at J to 5 bases, leaving 2 bases not matched to a gene. The CDR3 extends over 14 amino acids. Sequences were obtained from blood. V is TRBV20-1 and J is TRBJ2-2; 11 bases are shared with TRBD2. The receptor comes from a male donor with papillary thyroid cancer or a benign thyroid nodule (not recorded which). Some clones in this sample may be carry-over from other donors' samples. CDR3 sequence: CSARTSGKTGELFF. The DNA of the CDR3 is TGCAGTGCTAGGACTAGCGGGAAGACCGGGGAGCTGTTTTTT.